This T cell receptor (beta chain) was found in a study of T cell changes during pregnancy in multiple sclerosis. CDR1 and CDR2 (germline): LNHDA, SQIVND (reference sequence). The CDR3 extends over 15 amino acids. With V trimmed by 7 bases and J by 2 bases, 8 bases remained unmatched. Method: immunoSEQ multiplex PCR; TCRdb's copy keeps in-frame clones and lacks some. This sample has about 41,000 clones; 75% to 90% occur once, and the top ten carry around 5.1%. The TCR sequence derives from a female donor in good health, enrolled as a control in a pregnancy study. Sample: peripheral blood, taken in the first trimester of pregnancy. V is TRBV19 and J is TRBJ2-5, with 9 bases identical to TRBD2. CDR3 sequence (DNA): TGTGCCAGTACCCCGAGCGGGGGGCCTCAAGAGACCCAGTACTTC. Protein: CASTPSGGPQETQYF.